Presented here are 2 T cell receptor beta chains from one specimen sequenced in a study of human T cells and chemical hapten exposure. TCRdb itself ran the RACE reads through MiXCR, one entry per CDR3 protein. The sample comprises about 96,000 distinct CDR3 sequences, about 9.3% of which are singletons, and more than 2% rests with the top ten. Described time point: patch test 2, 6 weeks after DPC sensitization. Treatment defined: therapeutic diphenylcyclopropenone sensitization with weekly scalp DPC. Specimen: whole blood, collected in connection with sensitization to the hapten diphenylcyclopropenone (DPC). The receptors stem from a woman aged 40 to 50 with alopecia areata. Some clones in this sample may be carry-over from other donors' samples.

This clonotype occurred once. CDR3 nucleotides: TGTGCCAGCAGGGAACAGGGGGCGCGAGCTTTCTTT. Protein: CASREQGARAFF. The V and J genes are TRBV28 and TRBJ1-1; 9 positions match TRBD1. CDR3 length: 12 residues. Trimming removed 6 bases from V and 10 bases from J; junction bases left unmatched: 6. The germline V gene has CDR1 MDHEN and CDR2 SYDVKM.

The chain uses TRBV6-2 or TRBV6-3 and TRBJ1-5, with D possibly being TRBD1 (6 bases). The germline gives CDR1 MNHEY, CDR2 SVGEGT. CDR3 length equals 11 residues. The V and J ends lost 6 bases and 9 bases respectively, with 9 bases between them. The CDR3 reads CASSKGGPQHF. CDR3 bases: TGTGCCAGCAGCAAAGGGGGGCCCCAGCATTTT.